This T cell receptor (beta chain) was recovered during a study of T cells after yellow fever vaccination. The CDR3 covers 16 residues. V shed 3 bases and J shed 0 bases, with 12 bases lying between them. Germline-derived CDR1 and CDR2 are SEHNR and FQNEAQ (reference sequence). TCRdb re-derived calls from the 5' RACE reads in MiXCR, one entry per CDR3 protein. The sample holds approximately 85,000 distinct CDR3 sequences, roughly 15% seen once. Study-wide results and limits: Once the booster was given, most primary-vaccination clones reappeared, at around 95% for CD4 and approximately 88% for CD8.

This clonotype was sampled from a man between 18 and 35 years old who received the YFV17D yellow fever vaccine. The material sequenced was CD8+ T cells not binding an NS4B(214-222) dextramer, sorted from PBMCs, taken 21 days after the first yellow fever vaccination. The chain carries TRBV7-9 and TRBJ2-1; D unresolved. CDR3 loop: CASSFARASSYNEQFF. The CDR3 DNA sequence: TGTGCCAGCAGCTTTGCCCGGGCCAGCTCCTACAATGAGCAGTTCTTC.